This TCR beta chain was sequenced for a study of blood T cell repertoires in COVID-19. Study at large: T cells, B-cell-depleted T cells, or PBMCs supplied cDNA or gDNA.

Libraries were prepared by immunoSEQ multiplex PCR; TCRdb keeps only in-frame clonotypes and omits some of them. The sample carries a few hundred thousand clones, roughly 84% recorded once. This clone was counted a single time. Sequencing used peripheral blood. The sequence was collected from a human donor in a cohort sampled during active COVID-19.

CDR3 DNA sequence: TGTGCCAGCAGTTCGCCAGGGTTAGAAAAACTGTTTTTT. Translating it yields CASSSPGLEKLFF. The chain combines TRBV28 with TRBJ1-4; the D gene is possibly TRBD1 (5 bases). The CDR3 runs to 13 residues. The germline V gene encodes CDR1 MDHEN and CDR2 SYDVKM. V lost 4 bases and J lost 8, with 11 bases in between.